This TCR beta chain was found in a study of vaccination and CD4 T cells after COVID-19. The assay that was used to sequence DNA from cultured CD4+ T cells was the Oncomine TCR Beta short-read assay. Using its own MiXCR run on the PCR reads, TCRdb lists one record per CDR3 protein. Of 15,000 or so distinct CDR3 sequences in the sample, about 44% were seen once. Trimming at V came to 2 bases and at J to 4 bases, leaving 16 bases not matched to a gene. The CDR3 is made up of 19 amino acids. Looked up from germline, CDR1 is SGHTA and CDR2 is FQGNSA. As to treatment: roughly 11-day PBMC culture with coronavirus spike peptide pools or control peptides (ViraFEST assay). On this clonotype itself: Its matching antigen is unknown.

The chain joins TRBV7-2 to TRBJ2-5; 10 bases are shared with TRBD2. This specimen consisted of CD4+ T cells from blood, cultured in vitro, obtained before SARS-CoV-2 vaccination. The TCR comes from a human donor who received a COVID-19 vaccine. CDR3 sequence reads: CASSLLLVAQRGGRETQYF. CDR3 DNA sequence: TGTGCCAGCAGCTTACTATTAGTGGCACAGCGGGGGGGGCGAGAGACCCAGTACTTC.